This T cell receptor beta chain originates from a study of technical replicates of blood from a few donors. Trimming removed 2 bases from V and 2 bases from J; junction bases left unmatched: 6. The germline gives CDR1 SGHTS, CDR2 YDEGEE. The CDR3 runs 16 residues. The data were produced by immunoSEQ multiplex PCR, yet TCRdb's version contains in-frame clones alone and is incomplete. The sample holds tens of thousands of clones, around 93% seen once. The gene calls are TRBV5-8 and TRBJ1-5; 8 bases are shared with TRBD1. This TCR derives from a human donor in good health. Sequencing input: T cells isolated from PBMCs. CDR3 nucleotides: TGTGCCAGCAGCTTCGGACAGGGCAGAGGCAATCAGCCCCAGCATTTT. Its translation is CASSFGQGRGNQPQHF.